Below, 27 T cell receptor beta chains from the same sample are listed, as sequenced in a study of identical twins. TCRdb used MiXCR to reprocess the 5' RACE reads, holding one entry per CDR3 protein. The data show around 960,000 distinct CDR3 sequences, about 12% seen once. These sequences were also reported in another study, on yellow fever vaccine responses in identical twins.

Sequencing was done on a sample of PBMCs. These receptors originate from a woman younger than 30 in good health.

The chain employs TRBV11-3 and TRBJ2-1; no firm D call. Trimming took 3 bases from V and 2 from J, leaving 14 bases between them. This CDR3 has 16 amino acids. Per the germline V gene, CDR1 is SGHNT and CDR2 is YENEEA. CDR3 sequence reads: CASSLVLFEAYNEQFF. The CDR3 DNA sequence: TGTGCCAGCAGCTTGGTTCTATTCGAGGCCTACAATGAGCAGTTCTTC.

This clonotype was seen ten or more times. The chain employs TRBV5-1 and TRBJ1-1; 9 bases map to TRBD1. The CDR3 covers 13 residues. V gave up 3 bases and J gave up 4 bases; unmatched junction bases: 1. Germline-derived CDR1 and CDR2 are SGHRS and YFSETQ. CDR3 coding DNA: TGCGCCAGCAGCTCGGACAGGGGCACTGAAGCTTTCTTT. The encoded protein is CASSSDRGTEAFF. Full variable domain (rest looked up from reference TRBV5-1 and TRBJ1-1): KAGVTQTPRYLIKTRGQQVTLSCSPISGHRSVSWYQQTPGQGLQFLFEYFSETQRNKGNFPGRFSGRQFSNSRSEMNVSTLELGDSALYLCASSSDRGTEAFFGQGTRLTVV.

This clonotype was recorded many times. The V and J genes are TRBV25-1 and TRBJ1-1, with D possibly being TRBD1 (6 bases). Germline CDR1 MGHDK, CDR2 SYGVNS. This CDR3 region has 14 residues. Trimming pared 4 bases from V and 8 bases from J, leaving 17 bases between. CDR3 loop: CASSVGQPSVEAFF. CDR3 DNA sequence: TGTGCCAGCAGTGTAGGACAGCCATCTGTCGAAGCTTTCTTT.

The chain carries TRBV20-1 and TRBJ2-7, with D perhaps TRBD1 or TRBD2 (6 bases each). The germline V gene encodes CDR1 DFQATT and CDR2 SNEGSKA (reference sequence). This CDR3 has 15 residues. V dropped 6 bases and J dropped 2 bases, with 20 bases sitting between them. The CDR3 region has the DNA TGCAGTGCCCCCGGGGGCGGTTCCCCTACCTACGAGCAGTACGTC. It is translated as CSAPGGGSPTYEQYV.

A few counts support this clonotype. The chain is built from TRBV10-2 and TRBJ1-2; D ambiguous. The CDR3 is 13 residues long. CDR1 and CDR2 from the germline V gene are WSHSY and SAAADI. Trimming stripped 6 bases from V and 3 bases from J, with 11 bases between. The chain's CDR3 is CASSRPKHYGYTF. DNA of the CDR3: TGCGCCAGCAGCCGACCGAAACACTATGGCTACACCTTC.

The CDR3 coding sequence is TGTGCCAGCAGCCAGGGGGATAGAAACACCATATATTTT. It codes for CASSQGDRNTIYF. The V gene is TRBV6-1, the J gene TRBJ1-3; 7 bases are shared with TRBD1. The junction had 4 bases not matched to a gene; V was cut back by 6 bases and J by 5 bases. Germline V gene data show CDR1 as MNHNS and CDR2 as SASEGT. There are 13 residues in the CDR3.

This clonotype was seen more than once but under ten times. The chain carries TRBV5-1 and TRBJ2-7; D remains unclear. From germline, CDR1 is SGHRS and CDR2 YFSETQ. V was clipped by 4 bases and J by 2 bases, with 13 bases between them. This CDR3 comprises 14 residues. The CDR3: CASSQPTETYEQYF. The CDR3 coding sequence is TGCGCCAGCAGCCAACCAACTGAAACCTACGAGCAGTACTTC.

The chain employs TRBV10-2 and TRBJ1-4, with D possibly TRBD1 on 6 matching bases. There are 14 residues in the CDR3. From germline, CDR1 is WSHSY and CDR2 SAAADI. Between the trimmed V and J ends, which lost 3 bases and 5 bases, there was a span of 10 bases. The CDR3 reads CASSDRDMNEKLFF. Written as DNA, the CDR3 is TGCGCCAGCAGTGATAGGGACATGAATGAAAAACTGTTTTTT.

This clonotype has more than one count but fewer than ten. The DNA of the CDR3 is TGTGCCAGCAGCCCCGGGCTAGCGGGAACGCACGAGCAGTACTTC. Residues: CASSPGLAGTHEQYF. V gene TRBV7-6 combines with J gene TRBJ2-7; 9 bases map to TRBD2. In germline, CDR1 is SGHVS, CDR2 FNYEAQ. This CDR3 region has 15 residues. V was clipped by 5 bases and J by 5 bases; unmatched bases: 10.

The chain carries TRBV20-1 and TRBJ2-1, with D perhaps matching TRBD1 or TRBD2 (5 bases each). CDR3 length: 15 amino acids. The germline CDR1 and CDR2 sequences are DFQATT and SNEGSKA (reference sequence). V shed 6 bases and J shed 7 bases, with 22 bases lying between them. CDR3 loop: CSANPGTWGRNEQFF. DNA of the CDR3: TGCAGTGCCAATCCCGGGACCTGGGGACGAAATGAGCAGTTCTTC.

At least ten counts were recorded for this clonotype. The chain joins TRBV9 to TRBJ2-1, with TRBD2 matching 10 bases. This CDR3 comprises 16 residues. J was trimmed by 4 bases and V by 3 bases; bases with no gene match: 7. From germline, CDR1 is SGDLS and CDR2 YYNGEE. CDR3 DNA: TGTGCCAGCAGCGCTCGGACTAGCGGTACATACAATGAGCAGTTCTTC. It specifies CASSARTSGTYNEQFF.

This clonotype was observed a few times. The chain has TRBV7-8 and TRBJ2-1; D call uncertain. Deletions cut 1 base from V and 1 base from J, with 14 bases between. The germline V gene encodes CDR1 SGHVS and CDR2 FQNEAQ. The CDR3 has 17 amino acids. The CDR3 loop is CASSLEEWIRSYNEQFF. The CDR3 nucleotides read TGTGCCAGCAGCTTAGAGGAGTGGATTCGGTCCTACAATGAGCAGTTCTTC.

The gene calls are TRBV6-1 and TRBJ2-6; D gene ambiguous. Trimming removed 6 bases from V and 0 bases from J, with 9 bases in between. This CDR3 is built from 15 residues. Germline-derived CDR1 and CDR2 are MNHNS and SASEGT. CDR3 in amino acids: CASRDDHSGANVLTF. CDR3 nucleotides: TGTGCCAGCAGGGACGACCACTCTGGGGCCAACGTCCTGACTTTC.

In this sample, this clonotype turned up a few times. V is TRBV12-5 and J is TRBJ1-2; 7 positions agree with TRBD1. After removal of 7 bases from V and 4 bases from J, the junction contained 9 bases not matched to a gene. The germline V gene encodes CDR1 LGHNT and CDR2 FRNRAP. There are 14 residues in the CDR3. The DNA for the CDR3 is TGTGCTAGTGCCAGGACAGGTCGCCCCTATGGCTACACCTTC. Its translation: CASARTGRPYGYTF.

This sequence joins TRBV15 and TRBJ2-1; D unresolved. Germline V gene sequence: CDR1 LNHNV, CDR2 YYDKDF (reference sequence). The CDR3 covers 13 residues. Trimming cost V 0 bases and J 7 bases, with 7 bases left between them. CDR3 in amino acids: CATSRDFSNEQFF. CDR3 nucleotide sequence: TGTGCCACCAGCAGAGATTTTTCGAATGAGCAGTTCTTC.

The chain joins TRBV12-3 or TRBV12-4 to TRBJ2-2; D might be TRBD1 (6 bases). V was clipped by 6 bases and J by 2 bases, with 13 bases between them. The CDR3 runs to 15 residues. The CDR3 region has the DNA TGTGCCAGCAGACTGAGACAGGCAAACACCGGGGAGCTGTTTTTT. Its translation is CASRLRQANTGELFF.

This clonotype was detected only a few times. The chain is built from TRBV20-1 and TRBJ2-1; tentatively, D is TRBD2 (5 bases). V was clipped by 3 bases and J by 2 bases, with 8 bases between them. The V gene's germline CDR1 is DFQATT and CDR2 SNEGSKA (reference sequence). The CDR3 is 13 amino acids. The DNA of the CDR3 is TGCAGTGCTAGTAGCGCAACCTACAATGAGCAGTTCTTC. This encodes CSASSATYNEQFF.

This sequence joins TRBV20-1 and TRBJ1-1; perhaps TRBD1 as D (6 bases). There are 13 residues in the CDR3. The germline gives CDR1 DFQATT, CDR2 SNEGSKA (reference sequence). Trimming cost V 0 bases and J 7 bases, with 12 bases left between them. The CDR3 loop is CSAREGGQVEAFF. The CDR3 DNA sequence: TGCAGTGCTAGAGAAGGGGGGCAGGTTGAAGCTTTCTTT.

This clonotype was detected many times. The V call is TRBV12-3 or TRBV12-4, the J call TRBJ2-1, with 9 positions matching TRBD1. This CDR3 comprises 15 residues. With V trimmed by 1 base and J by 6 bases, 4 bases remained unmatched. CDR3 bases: TGTGCCAGCAGTTTAGGTGGACAGGGGTTCAATGAGCAGTTCTTC. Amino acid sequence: CASSLGGQGFNEQFF.

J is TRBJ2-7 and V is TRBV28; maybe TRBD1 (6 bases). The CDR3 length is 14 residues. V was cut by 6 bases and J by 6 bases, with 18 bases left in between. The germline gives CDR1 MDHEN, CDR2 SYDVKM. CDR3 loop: CASSLRTARGEQYF. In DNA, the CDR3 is TGTGCCAGCAGCCTACGGACTGCCAGGGGCGAGCAGTACTTC.

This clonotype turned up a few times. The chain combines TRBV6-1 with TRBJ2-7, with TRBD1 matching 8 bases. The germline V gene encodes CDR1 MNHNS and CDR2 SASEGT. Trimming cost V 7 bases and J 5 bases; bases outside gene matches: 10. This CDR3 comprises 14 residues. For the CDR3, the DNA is TGTGCCAGCATTCCGGACAGGGTAATAAACGAGCAGTACTTC. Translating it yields CASIPDRVINEQYF.

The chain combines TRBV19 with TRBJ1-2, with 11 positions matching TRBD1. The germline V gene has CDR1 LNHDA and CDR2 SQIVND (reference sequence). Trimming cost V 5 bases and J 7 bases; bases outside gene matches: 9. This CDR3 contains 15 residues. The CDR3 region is CASSGPGQGDRGYTF. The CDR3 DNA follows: TGTGCCAGTAGTGGTCCGGGACAGGGGGACCGTGGCTACACCTTC.

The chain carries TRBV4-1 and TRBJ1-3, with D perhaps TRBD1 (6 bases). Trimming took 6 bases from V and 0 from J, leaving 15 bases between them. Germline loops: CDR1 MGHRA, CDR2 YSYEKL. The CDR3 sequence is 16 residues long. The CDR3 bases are TGCGCCAGCAGAAAAAACAGGGCCCTCTCTGGAAACACCATATATTTT. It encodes CASRKNRALSGNTIYF.

The CDR3 DNA reads TGTGCCAGCAGTTTATCTGCGGGAGAAAGGGGCAGGGAGCAGTTCTTC. The encoded protein is CASSLSAGERGREQFF. The rearrangement uses TRBV27 and TRBJ2-1; 7 bases line up with TRBD2. CDR1 is MNHEY and CDR2 is SMNVEV in the germline V gene (reference sequence). The CDR3 is 16 amino acids. J was trimmed by 10 bases and V by 0 bases; bases with no gene match: 12.

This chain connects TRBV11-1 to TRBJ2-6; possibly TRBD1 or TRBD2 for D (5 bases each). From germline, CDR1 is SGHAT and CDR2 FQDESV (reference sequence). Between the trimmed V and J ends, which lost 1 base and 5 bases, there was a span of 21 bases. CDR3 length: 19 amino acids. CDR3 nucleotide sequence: TGTGCCAGCAGCTTAGAGGGACCCAAGGGTTTTGTTTGGGCCAACGTCCTGACTTTC. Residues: CASSLEGPKGFVWANVLTF.

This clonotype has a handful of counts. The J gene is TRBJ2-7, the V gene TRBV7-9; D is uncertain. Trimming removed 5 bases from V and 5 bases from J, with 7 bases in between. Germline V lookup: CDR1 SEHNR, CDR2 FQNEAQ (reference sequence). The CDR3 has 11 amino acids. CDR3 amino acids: CASSKANEQYF. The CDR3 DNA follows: TGTGCCAGCAGCAAGGCCAACGAGCAGTACTTC.

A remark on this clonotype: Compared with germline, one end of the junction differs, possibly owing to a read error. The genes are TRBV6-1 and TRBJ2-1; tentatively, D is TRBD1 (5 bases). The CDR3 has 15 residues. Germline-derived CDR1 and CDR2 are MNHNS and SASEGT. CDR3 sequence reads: CTSSAPRVDGNEQFF. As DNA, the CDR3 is TGTACCAGCAGTGCCCCCAGGGTTGACGGCAATGAGCAGTTCTTC.